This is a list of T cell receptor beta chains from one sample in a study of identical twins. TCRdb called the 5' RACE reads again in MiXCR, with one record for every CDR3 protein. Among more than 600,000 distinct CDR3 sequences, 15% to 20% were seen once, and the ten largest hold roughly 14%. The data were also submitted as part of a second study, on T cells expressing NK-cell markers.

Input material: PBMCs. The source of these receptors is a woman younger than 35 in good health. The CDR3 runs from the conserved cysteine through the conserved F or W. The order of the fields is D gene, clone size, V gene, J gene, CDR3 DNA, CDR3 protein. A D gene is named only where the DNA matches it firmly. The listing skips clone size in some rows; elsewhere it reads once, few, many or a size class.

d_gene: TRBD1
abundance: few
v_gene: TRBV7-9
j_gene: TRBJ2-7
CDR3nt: TGTGCCAGCAGCCCTACGGCGGACAGGGGGTCCTACGAGCAGTACTTC
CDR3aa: CASSPTADRGSYEQYF

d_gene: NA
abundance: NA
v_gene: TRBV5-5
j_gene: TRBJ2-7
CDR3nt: TGTGCCAGCAGCTTGGGCCCCCGGGATAACGCCCACGAGCAGTACTTC
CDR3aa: CASSLGPRDNAHEQYF

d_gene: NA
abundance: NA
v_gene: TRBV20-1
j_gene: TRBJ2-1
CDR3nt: TGCAGTGCTAGAGACCCACTCTCTCGGGGCCCCAATGAGCAGTTCTTC
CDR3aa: CSARDPLSRGPNEQFF

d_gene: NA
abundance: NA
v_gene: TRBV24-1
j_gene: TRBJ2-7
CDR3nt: TGTGCCACGGGTTCACATACCTTTTACGAGCAGTACTTC
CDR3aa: CATGSHTFYEQYF

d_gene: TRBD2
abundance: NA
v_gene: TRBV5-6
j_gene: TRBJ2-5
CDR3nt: TGTGCCATCGGCTCCGGGACTACGGAGACCCAGTACTTC
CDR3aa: CAIGSGTTETQYF

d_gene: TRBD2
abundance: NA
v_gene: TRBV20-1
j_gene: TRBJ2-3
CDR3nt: TGCAGTGCTAACCATAGAGCGGGAAGCACAGATACGCAGTATTTT
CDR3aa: CSANHRAGSTDTQYF

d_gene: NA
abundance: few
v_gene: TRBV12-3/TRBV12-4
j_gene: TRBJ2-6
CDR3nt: TGTGCCAGCACTTTTAACTCTGGGGCCAACGTCCTGACTTTC
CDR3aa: CASTFNSGANVLTF

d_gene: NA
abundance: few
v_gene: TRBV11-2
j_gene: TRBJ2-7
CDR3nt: TGTGCCAGCAGCTTCCCCGGGATAAATGAGCAGTACTTC
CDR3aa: CASSFPGINEQYF

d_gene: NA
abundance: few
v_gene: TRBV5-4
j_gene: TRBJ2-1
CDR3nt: TGTGCCAGCAGCTCGTCTAGGGATGAGCAGTTCTTC
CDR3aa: CASSSSRDEQFF

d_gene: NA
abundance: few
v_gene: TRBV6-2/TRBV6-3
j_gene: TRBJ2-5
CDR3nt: TGTGCCAGCACCTACCGGAGACAAACACAAGAGACCCAGTACTTC
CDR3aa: CASTYRRQTQETQYF

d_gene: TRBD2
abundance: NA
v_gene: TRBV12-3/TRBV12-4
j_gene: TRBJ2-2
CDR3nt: TGTGCCAGCAGTTTATCCGGACTAGCGGGAGGTCGCGGGGAGCTGTTTTTT
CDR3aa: CASSLSGLAGGRGELFF

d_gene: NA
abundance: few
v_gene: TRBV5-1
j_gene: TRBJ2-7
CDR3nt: TGCGCCACCAACCCCACCGGGTCTAGAGCCGAGCAGTACTTC
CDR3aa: CATNPTGSRAEQYF

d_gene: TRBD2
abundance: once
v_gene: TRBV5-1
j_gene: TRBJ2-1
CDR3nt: TGCGCCAGCAGCGCGGGGACTAGTGATTTTTTGGATGAGCAGTTCTTC
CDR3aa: CASSAGTSDFLDEQFF

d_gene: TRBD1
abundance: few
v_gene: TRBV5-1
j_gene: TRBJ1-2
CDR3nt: TGCGCCAGCAGCTCAACGACAGGGGATACTGGCTACACCTTC
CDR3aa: CASSSTTGDTGYTF

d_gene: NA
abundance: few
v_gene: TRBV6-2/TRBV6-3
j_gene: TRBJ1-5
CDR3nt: TGTGCCAGCAACCAGAGGGGAGGCCAGCCCCAGCATTTT
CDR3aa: CASNQRGGQPQHF

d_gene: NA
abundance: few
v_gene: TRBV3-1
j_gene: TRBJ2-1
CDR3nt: TGTGCCAGCAGCCAAGGACCTAGGTGGCAGTTCTTC
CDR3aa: CASSQGPRWQFF

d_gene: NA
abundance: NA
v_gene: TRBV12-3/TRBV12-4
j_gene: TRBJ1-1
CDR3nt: TGTGCCAGCACCCTGGTGCACGGCACTGAAGCTTTCTTT
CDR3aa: CASTLVHGTEAFF

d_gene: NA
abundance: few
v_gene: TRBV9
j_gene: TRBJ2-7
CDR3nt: TGTGCCAGCAGCGTGAGTCCTGTTAGGGGGAGTGAGCAGTACTTC
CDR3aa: CASSVSPVRGSEQYF

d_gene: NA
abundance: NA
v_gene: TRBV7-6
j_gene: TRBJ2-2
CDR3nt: TGTGCCAGCAGCCACCAGAGACGAGGGACCGGGGAGCTGTTTTTT
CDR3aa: CASSHQRRGTGELFF

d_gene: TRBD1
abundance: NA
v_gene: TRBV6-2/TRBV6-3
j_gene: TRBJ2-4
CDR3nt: TGTGCCAGCAGTTCACAGGGGAGTGGAAGAAACATTCAGTACTTC
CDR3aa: CASSSQGSGRNIQYF

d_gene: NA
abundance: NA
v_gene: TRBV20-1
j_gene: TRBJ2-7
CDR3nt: TGCAGTGCTAGAGGTCTGGACTGGTCCTACGAGCAGTACTTC
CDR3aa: CSARGLDWSYEQYF

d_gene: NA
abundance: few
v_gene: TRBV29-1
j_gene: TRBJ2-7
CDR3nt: TGCAGCGTTGGGTTTAACACTTACGAGCAGTACTTC
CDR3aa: CSVGFNTYEQYF

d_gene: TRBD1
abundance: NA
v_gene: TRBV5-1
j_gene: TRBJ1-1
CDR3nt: TGCGCCAGCAGCTTGGGGGAACAGGGGGCAGGCACTGAAGCTTTCTTT
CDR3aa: CASSLGEQGAGTEAFF

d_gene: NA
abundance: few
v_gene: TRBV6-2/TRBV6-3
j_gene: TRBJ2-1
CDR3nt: TGTGCCAGCAACCCCAGGGTCCCAGGTAGTGAGCAGTTCTTC
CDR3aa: CASNPRVPGSEQFF

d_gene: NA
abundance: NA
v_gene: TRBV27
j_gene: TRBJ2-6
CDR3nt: TGTGCCAGCACGACAGCCTGGATGCCGGAATCTGGGGCCAACGTCCTGACTTTC
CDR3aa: CASTTAWMPESGANVLTF

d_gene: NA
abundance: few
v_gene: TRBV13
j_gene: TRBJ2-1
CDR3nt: TGTGCCAGCAGCTTAACGGGACCGATCGGCAATGAGCAGTTCTTC
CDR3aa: CASSLTGPIGNEQFF

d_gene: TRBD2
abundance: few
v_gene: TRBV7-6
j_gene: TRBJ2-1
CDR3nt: TGTGCCAGCAGACGGGCCGTTCCGCAGTTAGCGGGCCCTAACAATGAGCAGTTCTTC
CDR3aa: CASRRAVPQLAGPNNEQFF

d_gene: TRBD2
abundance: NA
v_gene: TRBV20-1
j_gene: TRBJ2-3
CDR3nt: TGCAGTGCTAGCCAAGCGGGGTTCACAGATACGCAGTATTTT
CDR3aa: CSASQAGFTDTQYF